These 14 T cell receptor beta chains were sequenced from one sample in a study of cytotoxic CD8 clonotypes in ibrutinib-treated CLL (dated by TCRdb to the early 2020s). Read against the paper, the sample's time point label means: 20 to 25 months on ibrutinib. Libraries were constructed by the immunoSEQ multiplex PCR assay. TCRdb obtained this table from immuneACCESS and retained in-frame rearrangements with V and J assigned. These tables miss some clones; where compared with another copy, unresolved V genes account for less than half of the shortfall, and the remainder is unexplained. Within this sample are hundreds of thousands of clones, with under 80% of them counted one time only. The ten top clones hold roughly 15% of the sample. The sequences come from PBMCs, collected after 24 months of ibrutinib treatment. The source is a human donor with chronic lymphocytic leukemia.

There are a few counts of this clone. The chain is built from TRBV7-3 and TRBJ2-7, with D perhaps given as TRBD1 or TRBD2 (5 bases each). The length of the CDR3 is 12 residues. The ends were cut back, 5 bases at V and 4 bases at J, with 9 bases in the middle. Germline V lookup: CDR1 SGHTA, CDR2 FQGTGA. DNA of the CDR3: TGTGCCAGCAGCATAGAGGGGTACGAGCAGTACTTC. This sequence encodes CASSIEGYEQYF.

The V gene is TRBV4-3, the J gene TRBJ1-1, with TRBD1 as a possible D gene (5 bases). The CDR3 is made up of 13 amino acids. V shed 2 bases and J shed 6 bases, with 10 bases lying between them. Germline CDR1 and CDR2: LGHNA and YSLEER. CDR3 protein: CASSQHRGAEAFF. CDR3 bases: TGCGCCAGCAGCCAACACCGGGGCGCTGAAGCTTTCTTT.

Concerning this clone: The same CDR3 can be traced to other DNA sequences in this sample. The gene calls are TRBV29-1 and TRBJ2-7; D may be TRBD1 or TRBD2 (5 bases each). The CDR3 extends over 15 amino acids. V dropped 2 bases and J dropped 1 base, with 15 bases sitting between them. Looked up from germline, CDR1 is SQVTM and CDR2 is ANQGSEA. The CDR3 loop is CSVEFTGDPSYEQYF. The CDR3 DNA sequence: TGCAGCGTTGAATTTACCGGGGACCCATCCTACGAGCAGTACTTC.

This clone has a single count. V is TRBV7-3 and J is TRBJ2-1; possible D gene TRBD1, 5 bases. Between the trimmed V and J ends, which lost 1 base and 5 bases, there was a span of 9 bases. The CDR3 totals 14 residues. Germline loops: CDR1 SGHTA, CDR2 FQGTGA. CDR3 bases: TGTGCCAGCAGCTTAAGGGGCAATGACAATGAGCAGTTCTTC. It is translated as CASSLRGNDNEQFF.

The rearrangement joins TRBV30 to TRBJ2-7; D is perhaps TRBD1 (5 bases). V gave up 0 bases and J gave up 4 bases, with 13 bases separating them. Germline values: CDR1 GTSNPN, CDR2 SVGIG (reference sequence). The CDR3 is made up of 14 amino acids. CDR3 DNA: TGTGCCTGGAGTGTGGGGCAGGGAACTTACGAGCAGTACTTC. Translated: CAWSVGQGTYEQYF.

The V and J genes are TRBV6-6 and TRBJ2-6; unclear D gene. CDR1 is MNHNY and CDR2 is SVGAGI in the germline V gene (reference sequence). Trimming left V 6 bases short and J 1 base short, with 7 bases between. The length of the CDR3 is 14 residues. The CDR3 loop reads CASRNMSGANVLTF. In nucleotides, the CDR3 is TGTGCCAGCAGGAACATGTCTGGGGCCAACGTCCTGACTTTC.

In nucleotides, the CDR3 is TGTGCCTGGAGTGTGAGCGGGAGCAATGAGCAGTTCTTC. It codes for CAWSVSGSNEQFF. The chain has TRBV30 and TRBJ2-1; 8 bases are shared with TRBD2. The CDR3 extends over 13 amino acids. The germline gives CDR1 GTSNPN, CDR2 SVGIG (reference sequence). Germline trimming cut 0 bases from V and 6 bases from J; bases unmatched to any gene: 1.

This chain connects TRBV10-3 to TRBJ2-1; TRBD2 aligns across 10 bases. Germline CDR1 ENHRY, CDR2 SYGVKD. The CDR3 extends over 15 amino acids. V was pared by 6 bases and J by 6 bases, with 8 bases of the junction left unmatched. CDR3 protein: CAISRLAGVINEQFF. Here the CDR3 DNA reads TGTGCCATCAGCCGACTAGCGGGTGTCATCAATGAGCAGTTCTTC.

This chain uses TRBV30 with TRBJ2-7; the match to TRBD2 covers 8 bases. Per germline, CDR1 GTSNPN and CDR2 SVGIG (reference sequence). The CDR3 consists of 15 residues. Losses at the gene ends were 2 bases for V and 6 bases for J; bases not matched to a gene: 12. CDR3 in DNA: TGTGCCTGGAGTCTCCTCTCAGCGGGAGTACTCGAGCAGTACTTC. Protein sequence: CAWSLLSAGVLEQYF.

CDR3 amino acids: CASSLANTGGAGQPQHF. As DNA, the CDR3 is TGTGCCAGCAGCTTAGCTAACACAGGGGGCGCGGGACAGCCCCAGCATTTT. V and J are TRBV7-9 and TRBJ1-5, with 9 bases fitting TRBD1. The trim removed 0 bases at V and 7 bases at J, leaving 10 bases unmatched. Germline CDR1 and CDR2: SEHNR and FQNEAQ (reference sequence). The length of the CDR3 is 17 residues.

The genes are TRBV6-5 and TRBJ1-1, with a possible D match to TRBD1 (5 bases). The V and J ends lost 2 bases and 4 bases respectively, with 11 bases between them. CDR3 length: 14 residues. Germline V CDR1 and CDR2: MNHEY, SVGAGI. The CDR3 sequence is CASSYLQGGTEAFF. The CDR3, as DNA: TGTGCCAGCAGTTACCTCCAGGGTGGCACTGAAGCTTTCTTT.

The chain uses TRBV10-3 and TRBJ2-7, with 11 bases aligning to TRBD2. The CDR3 length is 13 residues. J gave up 5 bases and V 6 bases, and 3 bases lay outside the gene matches. The V gene's germline CDR1 is ENHRY and CDR2 SYGVKD. The CDR3 coding sequence is TGTGCCATCAGAGGACTAGCGGGCCACGAGCAGTACTTC. Amino acids: CAIRGLAGHEQYF.

This clone has only one observation. This sequence joins TRBV7-9 and TRBJ2-1, with unresolved D. Trimming pared 4 bases from V and 5 bases from J, leaving 9 bases between. Looked up from germline, CDR1 is SEHNR and CDR2 is FQNEAQ (reference sequence). This CDR3 has 13 residues. In DNA, the CDR3 is TGTGCCAGCAGCTACGAAAGCAACAATGAGCAGTTCTTC. Protein product: CASSYESNNEQFF.

V is TRBV7-9 and J is TRBJ2-4, with 7 bases aligning to TRBD1. The V segment lost 5 bases and the J segment 1 base; nucleotides outside the gene matches: 8. CDR3 length equals 16 residues. Germline V gene data show CDR1 as SEHNR and CDR2 as FQNEAQ (reference sequence). This CDR3 is CASSPWTGRAKNIQYF. In DNA form, the CDR3 reads TGTGCCAGCAGCCCGTGGACAGGAAGGGCCAAAAACATTCAGTACTTC.